This T cell receptor beta chain was found in a study of T cell changes during pregnancy in multiple sclerosis. The CDR3 runs 13 residues. CDR1 KGHSH and CDR2 LQKENI come from the germline V gene. V was trimmed by 3 bases and J by 1 base, leaving 6 bases between them. Clones were read by immunoSEQ multiplex PCR, and TCRdb kept only the in-frame ones, dropping some. The data show roughly 72,000 clones, with 85% to 95% seen just once and less than 0.15% held by the top ten. The receptor's source is a female donor with multiple sclerosis, enrolled in a pregnancy study. The source was CD4+ T cells from peripheral blood mononuclear cells, collected after pregnancy. The chain links TRBV18 to TRBJ1-2; no clear D gene. The CDR3 reads CASSPEGNYGYTF. As DNA, the CDR3 is TGTGCCAGCTCACCTGAGGGTAACTATGGCTACACCTTC.